One sample yielded the 6 T cell receptor beta chains listed below, sequenced in a study of T cell responses to AZD1222 COVID-19 vaccine. The method was immunoSEQ multiplex PCR; TCRdb's version includes in-frame clones alone and lacks a portion of them. The sample has roughly 90,000 clones; over 80% are singletons. The sample consisted of peripheral blood, taken on day 0 of MenACWY control vaccination. These receptors were taken from an adult in good health.

The DNA of the CDR3 is TGTGCCAGTAGTCCCACCGGGGAGGACGGGGAGCTGTTTTTT. The encoded protein is CASSPTGEDGELFF. The chain is built from TRBV19 and TRBJ2-2; the D gene is possibly TRBD2 (6 bases). Looked up from germline, CDR1 is LNHDA and CDR2 is SQIVND (reference sequence). The CDR3 runs to 14 residues. The V end was cut by 5 bases, the J end by 7 bases, with 14 bases between.

The rearrangement links TRBV7-2 to TRBJ1-1, with D unclear. The CDR3 length is 15 residues. Trimming took off 2 bases at V and 1 base at J, with 11 bases between the two ends. Germline CDR1 reads SGHTA; CDR2 reads FQGNSA. The DNA for the CDR3 is TGTGCCAGCAGCTTATTGTTTACTGGGAACACTGAAGCTTTCTTT. Encoded protein: CASSLLFTGNTEAFF. Variable domain in full (rest from reference TRBV7-2 and TRBJ1-1): GAGVSQSPSNKVTEKGKDVELRCDPISGHTALYWYRQSLGQGLEFLIYFQGNSAPDKSGLPSDRFSAERTGGSVSTLTIQRTQQEDSAVYLCASSLLFTGNTEAFFGQGTRLTVV.

Notes on this clone: This sample includes further DNA sequences coding for the same CDR3. The chain uses TRBV27 and TRBJ1-1; D not resolved. This CDR3 is 11 amino acids long. CDR1 and CDR2 from the germline V gene are MNHEY and SMNVEV (reference sequence). Trimming cost V 6 bases and J 5 bases, with 7 bases left between them. Here the CDR3 reads CASRLGTEAFF. The CDR3 coding sequence is TGTGCCAGCAGGCTGGGAACTGAAGCTTTCTTT.

The chain carries TRBV19 and TRBJ2-2, with D perhaps assigned TRBD1 or TRBD2 (6 bases each). This CDR3 comprises 17 residues. Germline loops: CDR1 LNHDA, CDR2 SQIVND (reference sequence). Trimming stripped 1 base from V and 2 bases from J, with 14 bases between. CDR3 in DNA: TGTGCCAGTAGTATAGTGTGGGGGGCTGGTAACACCGGGGAGCTGTTTTTT. As protein: CASSIVWGAGNTGELFF.

For the CDR3, the DNA is TGTGCCAGCAGTCAGGTAGTCATAGTCTCCGGGGAGCTGTTTTTT. This codes for CASSQVVIVSGELFF. The rearrangement joins TRBV6-2 or TRBV6-3 to TRBJ2-2; the D is unclear. Germline-derived CDR1 and CDR2 are MNHEY and SVGEGT. The CDR3 is 15 amino acids. Deletions cut 5 bases from V and 6 bases from J, with 16 bases between.

The rearrangement uses TRBV3-1 (or the pseudogene TRBV3-2) and TRBJ1-4; possibly TRBD1 for D (5 bases). Deletions cut 5 bases from V and 3 bases from J, with 7 bases between. The CDR3 has 13 amino acids. Germline CDR1 is LGHDT and CDR2 is YNNKEL (reference sequence). The CDR3 DNA reads as TGTGCCAGCAGCAGACAGTCTAATGAAAAACTGTTTTTT. As protein: CASSRQSNEKLFF.